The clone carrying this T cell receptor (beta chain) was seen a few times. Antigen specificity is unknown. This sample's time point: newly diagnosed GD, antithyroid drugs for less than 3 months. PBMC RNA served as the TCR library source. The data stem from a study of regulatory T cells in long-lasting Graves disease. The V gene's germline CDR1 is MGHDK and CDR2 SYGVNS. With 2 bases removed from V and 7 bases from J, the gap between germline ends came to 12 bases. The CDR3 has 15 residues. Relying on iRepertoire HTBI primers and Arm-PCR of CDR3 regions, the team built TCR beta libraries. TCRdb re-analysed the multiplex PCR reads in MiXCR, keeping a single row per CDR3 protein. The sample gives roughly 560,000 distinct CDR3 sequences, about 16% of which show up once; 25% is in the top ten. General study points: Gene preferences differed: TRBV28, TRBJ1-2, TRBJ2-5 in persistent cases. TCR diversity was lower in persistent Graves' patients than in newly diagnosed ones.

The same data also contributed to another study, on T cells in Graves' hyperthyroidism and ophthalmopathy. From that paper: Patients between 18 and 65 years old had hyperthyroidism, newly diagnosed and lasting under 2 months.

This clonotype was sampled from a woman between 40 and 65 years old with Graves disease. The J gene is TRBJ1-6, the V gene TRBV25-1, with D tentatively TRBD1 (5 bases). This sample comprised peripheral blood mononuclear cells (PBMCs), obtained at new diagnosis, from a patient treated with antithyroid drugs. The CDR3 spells CASSEPGRKNSPLHF. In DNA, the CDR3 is TGTGCCAGCAGTGAACCGGGACGGAAGAATTCACCCCTCCACTTT.